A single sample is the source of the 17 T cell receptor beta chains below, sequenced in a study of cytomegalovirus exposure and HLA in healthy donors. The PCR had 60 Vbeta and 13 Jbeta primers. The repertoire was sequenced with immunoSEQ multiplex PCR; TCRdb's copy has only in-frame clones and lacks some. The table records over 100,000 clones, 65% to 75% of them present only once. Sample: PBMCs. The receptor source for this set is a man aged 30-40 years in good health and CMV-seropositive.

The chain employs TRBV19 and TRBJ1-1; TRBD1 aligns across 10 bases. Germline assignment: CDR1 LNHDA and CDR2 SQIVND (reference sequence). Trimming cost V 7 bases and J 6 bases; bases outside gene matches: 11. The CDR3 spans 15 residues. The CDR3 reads CASTYDRGRVAEAFF. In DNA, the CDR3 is TGTGCCAGTACCTACGACAGGGGGCGAGTGGCTGAAGCTTTCTTT.

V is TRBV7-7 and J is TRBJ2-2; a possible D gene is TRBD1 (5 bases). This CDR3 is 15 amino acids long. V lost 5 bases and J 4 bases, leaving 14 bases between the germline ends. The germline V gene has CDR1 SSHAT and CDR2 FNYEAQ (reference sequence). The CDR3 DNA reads TGTGCCAGCAGCCCTACTTCAAGGGGCACCGGGGAGCTGTTTTTT. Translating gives CASSPTSRGTGELFF.

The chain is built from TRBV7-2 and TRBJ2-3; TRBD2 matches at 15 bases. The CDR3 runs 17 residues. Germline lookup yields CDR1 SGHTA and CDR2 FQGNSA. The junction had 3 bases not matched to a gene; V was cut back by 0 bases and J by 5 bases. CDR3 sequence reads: CASSLAGLAGGRDTQYF. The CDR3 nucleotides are TGTGCCAGCAGCTTAGCGGGACTAGCGGGGGGTAGAGATACGCAGTATTTT. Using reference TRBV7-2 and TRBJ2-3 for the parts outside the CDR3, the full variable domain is GAGVSQSPSNKVTEKGKDVELRCDPISGHTALYWYRQSLGQGLEFLIYFQGNSAPDKSGLPSDRFSAERTGGSVSTLTIQRTQQEDSAVYLCASSLAGLAGGRDTQYFGPGTRLTVL.

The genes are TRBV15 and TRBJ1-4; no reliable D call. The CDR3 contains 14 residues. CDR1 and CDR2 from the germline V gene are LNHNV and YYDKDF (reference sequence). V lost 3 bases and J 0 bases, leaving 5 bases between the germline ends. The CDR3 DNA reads TGTGCCACCAGCAGGAGGGCAACTAATGAAAAACTGTTTTTT. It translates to CATSRRATNEKLFF.

The CDR3 DNA reads as TGCGCCAGCAGCTCCCCGACAGGGGGCTCGAACACCGGGGAGCTGTTTTTT. Its translation is CASSSPTGGSNTGELFF. The chain links TRBV5-1 to TRBJ2-2; the match to TRBD1 covers 10 bases. J gave up 0 bases and V 3 bases, and 5 bases lay outside the gene matches. CDR3 size: 17 residues. The germline V gene has CDR1 SGHRS and CDR2 YFSETQ. The entire variable domain, with the rest obtained from reference TRBV5-1 and TRBJ2-2, is as follows: KAGVTQTPRYLIKTRGQQVTLSCSPISGHRSVSWYQQTPGQGLQFLFEYFSETQRNKGNFPGRFSGRQFSNSRSEMNVSTLELGDSALYLCASSSPTGGSNTGELFFGEGSRLTVL.

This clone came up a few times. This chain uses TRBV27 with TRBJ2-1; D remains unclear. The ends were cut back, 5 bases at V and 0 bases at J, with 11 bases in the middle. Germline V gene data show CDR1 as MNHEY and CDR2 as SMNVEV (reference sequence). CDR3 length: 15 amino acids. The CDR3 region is CASSPGFSSYNEQFF. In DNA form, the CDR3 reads TGTGCCAGCAGTCCCGGGTTCAGCTCCTACAATGAGCAGTTCTTC.

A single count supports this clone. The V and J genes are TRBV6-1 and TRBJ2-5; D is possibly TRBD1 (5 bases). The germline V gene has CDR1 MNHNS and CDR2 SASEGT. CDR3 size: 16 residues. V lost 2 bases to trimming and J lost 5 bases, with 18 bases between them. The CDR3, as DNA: TGTGCCAGCAGTGAAAATGAATTTAGGGGATGGGAGACCCAGTACTTC. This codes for CASSENEFRGWETQYF.

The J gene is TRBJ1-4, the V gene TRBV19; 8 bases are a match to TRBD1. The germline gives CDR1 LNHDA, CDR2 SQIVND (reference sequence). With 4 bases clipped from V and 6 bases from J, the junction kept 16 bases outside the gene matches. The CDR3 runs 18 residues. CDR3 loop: CASSRYRGAGREDEKLFF. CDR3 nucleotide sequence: TGTGCCAGTAGTAGGTACAGGGGGGCGGGAAGAGAAGATGAAAAACTGTTTTTT.

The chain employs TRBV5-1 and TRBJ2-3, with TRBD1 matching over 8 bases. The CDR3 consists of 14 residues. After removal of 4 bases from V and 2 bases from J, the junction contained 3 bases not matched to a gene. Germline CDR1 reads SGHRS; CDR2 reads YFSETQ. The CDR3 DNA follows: TGCGCCAGCAGCCGGACAGGGAACACAGATACGCAGTATTTT. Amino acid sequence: CASSRTGNTDTQYF.

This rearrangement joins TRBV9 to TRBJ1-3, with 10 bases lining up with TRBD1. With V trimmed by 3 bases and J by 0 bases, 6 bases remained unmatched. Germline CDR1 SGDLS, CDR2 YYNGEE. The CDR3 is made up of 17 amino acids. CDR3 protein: CASSADRGPSSGNTIYF. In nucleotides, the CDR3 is TGTGCCAGCAGCGCCGACAGGGGGCCAAGCTCTGGAAACACCATATATTTT.

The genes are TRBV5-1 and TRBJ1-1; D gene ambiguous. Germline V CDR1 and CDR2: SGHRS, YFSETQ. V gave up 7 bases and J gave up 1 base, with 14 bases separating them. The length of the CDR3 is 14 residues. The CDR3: CASGDGSANTEAFF. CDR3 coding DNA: TGCGCCAGCGGGGATGGGAGTGCGAACACTGAAGCTTTCTTT.

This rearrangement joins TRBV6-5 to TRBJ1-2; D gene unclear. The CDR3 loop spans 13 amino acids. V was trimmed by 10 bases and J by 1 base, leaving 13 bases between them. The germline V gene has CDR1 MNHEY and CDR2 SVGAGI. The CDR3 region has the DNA TGTGCCATCTCAGACTCCTTTAACTATGGCTACACCTTC. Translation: CAISDSFNYGYTF.

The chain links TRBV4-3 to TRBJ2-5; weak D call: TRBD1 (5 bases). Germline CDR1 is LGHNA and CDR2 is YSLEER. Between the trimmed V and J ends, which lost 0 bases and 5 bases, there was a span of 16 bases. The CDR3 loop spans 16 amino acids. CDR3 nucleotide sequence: TGCGCCAGCAGCCAAGATGGAAAGGGGTTTGCGGAGACCCAGTACTTC. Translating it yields CASSQDGKGFAETQYF.

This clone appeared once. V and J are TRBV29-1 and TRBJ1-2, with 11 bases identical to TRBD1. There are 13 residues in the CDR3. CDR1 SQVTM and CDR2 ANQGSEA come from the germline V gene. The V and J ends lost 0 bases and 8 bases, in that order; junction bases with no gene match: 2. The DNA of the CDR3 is TGCAGCGTTGAAGACGGACAGGGGGCAGGCTACACCTTC. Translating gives CSVEDGQGAGYTF.

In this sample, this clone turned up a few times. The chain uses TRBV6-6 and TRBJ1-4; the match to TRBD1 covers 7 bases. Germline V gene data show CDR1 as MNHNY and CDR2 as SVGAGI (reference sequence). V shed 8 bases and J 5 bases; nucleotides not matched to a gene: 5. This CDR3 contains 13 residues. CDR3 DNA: TGTGCCAGCCAGGGGGTGATCAATGAAAAACTGTTTTTT. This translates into CASQGVINEKLFF.

The CDR3 protein is CASSVGGGGSTGGYTF. The CDR3 region has the DNA TGTGCCAGCAGCGTAGGGGGAGGGGGATCTACAGGCGGCTACACCTTC. The chain has TRBV9 and TRBJ1-2; TRBD1 might be the D (6 bases). Per germline, CDR1 SGDLS and CDR2 YYNGEE. Trimming stripped 0 bases from V and 8 bases from J, with 20 bases between. The CDR3 sequence is 16 residues long.

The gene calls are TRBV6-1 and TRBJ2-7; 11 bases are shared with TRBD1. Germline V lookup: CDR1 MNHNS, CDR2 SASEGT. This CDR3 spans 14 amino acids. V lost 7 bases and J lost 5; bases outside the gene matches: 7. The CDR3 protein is CASTPRTGGDEQYF. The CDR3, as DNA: TGTGCCAGCACTCCCCGGACAGGGGGCGACGAGCAGTACTTC.